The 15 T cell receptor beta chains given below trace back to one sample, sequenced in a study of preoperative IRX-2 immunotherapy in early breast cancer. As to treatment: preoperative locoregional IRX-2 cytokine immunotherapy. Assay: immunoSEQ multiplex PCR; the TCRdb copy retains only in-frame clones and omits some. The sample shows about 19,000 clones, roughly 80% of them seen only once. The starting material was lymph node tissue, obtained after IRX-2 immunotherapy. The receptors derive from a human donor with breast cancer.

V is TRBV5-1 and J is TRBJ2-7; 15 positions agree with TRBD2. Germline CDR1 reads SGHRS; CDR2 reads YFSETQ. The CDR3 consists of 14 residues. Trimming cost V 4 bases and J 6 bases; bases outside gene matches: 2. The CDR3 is CASSQGLAGGEQYF. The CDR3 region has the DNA TGCGCCAGCAGCCAGGGACTAGCGGGAGGCGAGCAGTACTTC.

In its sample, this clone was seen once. The CDR3 spells CASSEPGRGYTF. DNA for the CDR3: TGTGCCAGCAGTGAGCCAGGGCGGGGCTACACCTTC. V usage is TRBV25-1 and J usage is TRBJ1-2, with a tentative D call TRBD1 (5 bases). The ends were cut back, 3 bases at V and 8 bases at J, with 10 bases in the middle. The germline CDR1 and CDR2 sequences are MGHDK and SYGVNS. This CDR3 is built from 12 residues.

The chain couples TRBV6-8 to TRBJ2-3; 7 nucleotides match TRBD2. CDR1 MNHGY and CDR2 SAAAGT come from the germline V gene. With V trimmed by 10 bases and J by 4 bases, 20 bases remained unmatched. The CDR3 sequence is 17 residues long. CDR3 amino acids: CAISQSPASGIADTQYF. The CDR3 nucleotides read TGTGCCATCAGCCAGAGTCCGGCTAGCGGTATTGCAGATACGCAGTATTTT.

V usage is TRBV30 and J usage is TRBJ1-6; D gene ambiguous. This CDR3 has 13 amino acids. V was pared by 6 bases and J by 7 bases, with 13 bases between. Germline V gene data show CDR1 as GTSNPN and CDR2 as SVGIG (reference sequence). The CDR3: CACETEINSPLHF. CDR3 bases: TGTGCCTGCGAAACAGAGATAAATTCACCCCTCCACTTT.

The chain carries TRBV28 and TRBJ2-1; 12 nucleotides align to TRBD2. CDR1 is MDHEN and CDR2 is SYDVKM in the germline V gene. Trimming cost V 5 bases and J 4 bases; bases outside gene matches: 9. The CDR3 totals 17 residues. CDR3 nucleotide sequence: TGTGCCAGCAGTCCCCTTTCCGGGACTAGCGGGTACAATGAGCAGTTCTTC. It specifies CASSPLSGTSGYNEQFF.

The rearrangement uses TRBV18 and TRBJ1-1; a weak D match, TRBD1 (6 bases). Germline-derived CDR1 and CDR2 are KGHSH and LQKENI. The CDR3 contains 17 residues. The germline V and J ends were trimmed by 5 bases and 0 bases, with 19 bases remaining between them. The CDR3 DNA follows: TGTGCCAGCTCAGCAGCTTTTACAGGGAGTATGAACACTGAAGCTTTCTTT. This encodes CASSAAFTGSMNTEAFF.

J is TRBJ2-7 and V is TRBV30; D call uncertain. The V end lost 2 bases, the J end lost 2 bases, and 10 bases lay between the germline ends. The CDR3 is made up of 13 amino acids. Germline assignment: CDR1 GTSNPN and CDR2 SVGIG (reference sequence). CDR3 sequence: CAWSSGQPYEQYF. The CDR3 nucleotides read TGTGCCTGGAGTTCTGGCCAACCCTACGAGCAGTACTTC.

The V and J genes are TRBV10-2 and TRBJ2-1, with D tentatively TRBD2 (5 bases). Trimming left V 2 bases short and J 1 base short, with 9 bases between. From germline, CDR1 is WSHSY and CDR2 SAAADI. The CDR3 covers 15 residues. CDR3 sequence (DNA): TGCGCCAGCAGTGAGGGGTCGGGATCCTACAATGAGCAGTTCTTC. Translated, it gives CASSEGSGSYNEQFF.

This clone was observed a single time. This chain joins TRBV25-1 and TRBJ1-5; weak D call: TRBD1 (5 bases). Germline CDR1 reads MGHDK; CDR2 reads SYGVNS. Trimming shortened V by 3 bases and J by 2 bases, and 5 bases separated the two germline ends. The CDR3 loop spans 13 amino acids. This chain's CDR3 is CASSDRGNQPQHF. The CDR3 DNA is TGTGCCAGCAGTGACAGGGGCAATCAGCCCCAGCATTTT.

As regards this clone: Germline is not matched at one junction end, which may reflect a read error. Here the CDR3 DNA reads TGTGCCATCAGTGTGGGCAGGGCGGTCACTGAAGCTTTCTTT. It is translated as CAISVGRAVTEAFF. V is TRBV6-8 and J is TRBJ1-1, with D possibly TRBD1 on 5 matching bases. The CDR3 sequence is 14 residues long. Germline loops: CDR1 MNHGY, CDR2 SAAAGT.

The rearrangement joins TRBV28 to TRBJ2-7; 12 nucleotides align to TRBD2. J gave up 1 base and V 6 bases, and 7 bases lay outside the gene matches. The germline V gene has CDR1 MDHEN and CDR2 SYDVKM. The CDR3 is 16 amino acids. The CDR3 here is CASSLTGLAGSYEQYF. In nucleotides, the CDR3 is TGTGCCAGCAGCCTAACCGGACTAGCGGGGTCCTACGAGCAGTACTTC.

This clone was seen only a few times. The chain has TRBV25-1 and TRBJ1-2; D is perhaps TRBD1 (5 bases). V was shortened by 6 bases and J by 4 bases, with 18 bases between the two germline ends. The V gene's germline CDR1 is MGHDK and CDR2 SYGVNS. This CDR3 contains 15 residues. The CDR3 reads CASSENRDQPYGYTF. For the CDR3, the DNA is TGTGCCAGCAGCGAAAATCGGGACCAGCCCTATGGCTACACCTTC.

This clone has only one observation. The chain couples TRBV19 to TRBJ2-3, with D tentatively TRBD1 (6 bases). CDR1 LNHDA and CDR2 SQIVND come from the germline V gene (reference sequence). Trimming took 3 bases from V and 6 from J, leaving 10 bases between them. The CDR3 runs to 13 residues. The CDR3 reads CASSMGHPDTQYF. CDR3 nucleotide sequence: TGTGCCAGTAGTATGGGACATCCGGATACGCAGTATTTT.

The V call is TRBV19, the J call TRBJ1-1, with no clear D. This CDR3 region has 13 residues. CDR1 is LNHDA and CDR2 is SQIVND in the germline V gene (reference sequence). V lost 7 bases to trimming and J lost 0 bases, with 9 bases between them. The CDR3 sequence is CASKGQMNTEAFF. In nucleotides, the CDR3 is TGTGCCAGTAAGGGCCAGATGAACACTGAAGCTTTCTTT.

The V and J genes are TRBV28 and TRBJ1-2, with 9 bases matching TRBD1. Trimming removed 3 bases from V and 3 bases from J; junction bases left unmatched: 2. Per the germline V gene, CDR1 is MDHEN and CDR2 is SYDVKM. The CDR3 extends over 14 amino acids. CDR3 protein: CASSLRQGDYGYTF. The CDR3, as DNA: TGTGCCAGCAGTTTGCGACAGGGGGACTATGGCTACACCTTC.